The clone carrying this T cell receptor (beta chain) was observed many times. Its specificity is unknown. The data were taken from a study of T cell repertoires in cytomegalovirus infection. Points from the study as a whole: Cumulated frequencies of public TCR beta families served to identify carriers of CMV plus the relevant HLA.

MiXCR was run by TCRdb on the reads, yielding one entry per CDR3 protein. Of approximately 74,000 distinct CDR3 sequences in the sample, approximately 42% were seen once. In germline, CDR1 is MNHNS, CDR2 SASEGT. V lost 2 bases and J 4 bases, leaving 15 bases between the germline ends. The CDR3 runs 16 residues. The source material was CD8+ T cells from cultured PBMCs, sampled from culture after CMV antigen stimulation. The V and J genes are TRBV6-1 and TRBJ1-5; D unresolved. The TCR was taken from a human donor in good health (CMV status not recorded). Some clones in this sample may be carry-over from other donors' samples. The CDR3 nucleotides read TGTGCCAGCAGTGAATCGGTAGGGAGCGATAATCAGCCCCAGCATTTT. This encodes CASSESVGSDNQPQHF.